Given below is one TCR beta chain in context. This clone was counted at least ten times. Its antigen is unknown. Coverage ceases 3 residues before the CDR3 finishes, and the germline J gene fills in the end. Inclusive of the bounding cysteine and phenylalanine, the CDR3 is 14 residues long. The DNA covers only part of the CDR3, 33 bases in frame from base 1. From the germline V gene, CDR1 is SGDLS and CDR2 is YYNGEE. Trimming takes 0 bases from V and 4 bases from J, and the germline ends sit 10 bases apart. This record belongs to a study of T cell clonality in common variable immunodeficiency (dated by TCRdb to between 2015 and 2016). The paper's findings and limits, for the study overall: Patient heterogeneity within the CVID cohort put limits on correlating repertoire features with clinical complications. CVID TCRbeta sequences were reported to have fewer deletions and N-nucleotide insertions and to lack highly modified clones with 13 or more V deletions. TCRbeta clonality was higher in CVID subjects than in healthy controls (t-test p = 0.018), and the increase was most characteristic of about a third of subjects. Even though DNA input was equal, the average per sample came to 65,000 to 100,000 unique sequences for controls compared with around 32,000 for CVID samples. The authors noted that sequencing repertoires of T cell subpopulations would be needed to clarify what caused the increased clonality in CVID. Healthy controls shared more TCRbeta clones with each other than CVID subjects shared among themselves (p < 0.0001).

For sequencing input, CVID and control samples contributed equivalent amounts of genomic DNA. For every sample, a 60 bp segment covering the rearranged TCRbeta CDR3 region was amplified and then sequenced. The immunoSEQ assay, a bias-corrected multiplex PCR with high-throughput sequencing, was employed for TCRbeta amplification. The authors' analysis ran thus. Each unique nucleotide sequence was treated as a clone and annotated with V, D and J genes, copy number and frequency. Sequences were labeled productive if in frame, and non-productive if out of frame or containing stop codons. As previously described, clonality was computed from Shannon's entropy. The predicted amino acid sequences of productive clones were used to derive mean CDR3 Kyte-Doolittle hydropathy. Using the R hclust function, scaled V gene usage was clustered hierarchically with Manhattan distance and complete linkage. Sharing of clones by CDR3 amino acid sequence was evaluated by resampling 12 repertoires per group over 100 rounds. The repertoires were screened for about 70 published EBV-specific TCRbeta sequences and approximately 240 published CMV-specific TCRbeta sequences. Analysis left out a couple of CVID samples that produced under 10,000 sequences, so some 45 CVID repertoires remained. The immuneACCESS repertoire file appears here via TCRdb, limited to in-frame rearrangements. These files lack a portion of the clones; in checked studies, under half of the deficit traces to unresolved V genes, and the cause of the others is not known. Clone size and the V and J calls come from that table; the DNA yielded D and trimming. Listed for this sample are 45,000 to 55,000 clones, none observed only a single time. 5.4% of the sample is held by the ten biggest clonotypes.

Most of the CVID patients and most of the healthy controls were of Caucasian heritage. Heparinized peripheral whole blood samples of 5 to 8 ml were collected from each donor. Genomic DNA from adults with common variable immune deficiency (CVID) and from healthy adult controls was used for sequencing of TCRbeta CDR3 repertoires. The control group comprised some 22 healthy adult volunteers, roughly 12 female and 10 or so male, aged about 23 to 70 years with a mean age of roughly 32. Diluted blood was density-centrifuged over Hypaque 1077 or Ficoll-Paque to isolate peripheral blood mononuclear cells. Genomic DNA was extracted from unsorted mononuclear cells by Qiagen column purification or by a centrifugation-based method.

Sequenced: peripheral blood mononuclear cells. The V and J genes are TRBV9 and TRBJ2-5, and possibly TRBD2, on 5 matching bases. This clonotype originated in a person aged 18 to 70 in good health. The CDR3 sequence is CASSVGSDRETQYF. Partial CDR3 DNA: TGTGCCAGCAGCGTAGGTAGCGACCGAGAGACC.